This passage covers 17 T cell receptor beta chains from one sample sequenced in a study of CD8 T cells in ankylosing spondylitis. Findings and caveats of the study: Seven or eight highly homologous variants made up a TCR beta motif, and this motif appeared characteristic of ankylosing spondylitis blood.

TCRdb redid the calling of the 5' RACE reads with MiXCR, one entry per CDR3 protein. This sample has over 400,000 distinct CDR3 sequences; 20% to 30% occur once, and the top ten carry under 0.9%. These TCRs' antigens remain unknown. Sequenced sample: blood, either unsorted or a sorted T cell fraction (not recorded which). These TCRs come from a male donor with ankylosing spondylitis.

The chain couples TRBV6-1 to TRBJ1-5; TRBD1 might be the D (6 bases). The CDR3 is 14 residues long. The V end was cut by 5 bases, the J end by 1 base, with 9 bases between. Germline loops: CDR1 MNHNS, CDR2 SASEGT. The CDR3 sequence: CASSQGTSNQPQHF. The DNA for the CDR3 is TGTGCCAGCAGTCAGGGGACAAGCAATCAGCCCCAGCATTTT.

The chain links TRBV3-1 to TRBJ1-3; possibly TRBD1 for D (5 bases). This CDR3 has 13 residues. Germline V lookup: CDR1 LGHDT, CDR2 YNNKEL (reference sequence). Trimming took 1 base from V and 7 from J, leaving 8 bases between them. Here the CDR3 reads CASSQGRDNTIYF. CDR3 DNA: TGTGCCAGCAGCCAAGGGAGGGACAACACCATATATTTT.

This clonotype was counted ten times or more. The V and J genes are TRBV6-2 or TRBV6-3 and TRBJ2-2, with a tentative D call TRBD2 (6 bases). The CDR3 has 14 amino acids. Germline V gives CDR1 MNHEY, CDR2 SVGEGT. Trimming removed 5 bases at V and 5 bases at J, with 12 bases between. The CDR3 region is CASSPGLRTGELFF. In DNA form, the CDR3 reads TGTGCCAGCAGTCCGGGACTCCGGACCGGGGAGCTGTTTTTT.

In this sample, this clonotype turned up a few times. The V call is TRBV7-2, the J call TRBJ1-1; a weak D match, TRBD1 (6 bases). V was shortened by 2 bases and J by 7 bases, with 11 bases between the two germline ends. This CDR3 contains 13 residues. Germline V gives CDR1 SGHTA, CDR2 FQGNSA. The DNA of the CDR3 is TGTGCCAGCAGCTTAAATTTGGACAGTGAAGCTTTCTTT. Protein product: CASSLNLDSEAFF.

In its sample, this clonotype was seen a few times. V and J are TRBV10-3 and TRBJ2-1; D gene unclear. Germline CDR1 and CDR2: ENHRY and SYGVKD. This CDR3 comprises 12 residues. V was trimmed by 2 bases and J by 9 bases, leaving 8 bases between them. The CDR3 bases are TGTGCCATCAGTGAGGGCCCCAGTGAGCAGTTCTTC. It codes for CAISEGPSEQFF.

In nucleotides, the CDR3 is TGCGCCAGCAGCCGGGGGTGGGCAGGTCAGGATCATGAGCAGTTCTTC. Its protein is CASSRGWAGQDHEQFF. This chain joins TRBV5-1 and TRBJ2-1; weak D call: TRBD2 (6 bases). V lost 4 bases to trimming and J lost 8 bases, with 22 bases between them. In germline, CDR1 is SGHRS, CDR2 YFSETQ. CDR3 length: 16 amino acids. The whole variable domain, remainder taken from reference TRBV5-1 and TRBJ2-1, is KAGVTQTPRYLIKTRGQQVTLSCSPISGHRSVSWYQQTPGQGLQFLFEYFSETQRNKGNFPGRFSGRQFSNSRSEMNVSTLELGDSALYLCASSRGWAGQDHEQFFGPGTRLTVL.

This clonotype showed up just a few times. This chain links TRBV6-1 with TRBJ1-1; tentatively, D is TRBD1 (5 bases). Trimming stripped 3 bases from V and 1 base from J, with 12 bases between. CDR1 is MNHNS and CDR2 is SASEGT in the germline V gene. CDR3 length: 15 residues. The CDR3 nucleotides are TGTGCCAGCAGTGAGGGGCAGAGGAAGAACACTGAAGCTTTCTTT. Amino acid sequence: CASSEGQRKNTEAFF.

This clonotype occurred a few times. This chain connects TRBV6-1 to TRBJ2-5, with D hard to call. V lost 2 bases to trimming and J lost 1 base, with 11 bases between them. The germline V gene has CDR1 MNHNS and CDR2 SASEGT. This CDR3 comprises 15 residues. As DNA, the CDR3 is TGTGCCAGCAGTGAATTGCCCAACTCCCAAGAGACCCAGTACTTC. Translated, it gives CASSELPNSQETQYF.

This clonotype was observed a few times. V is TRBV20-1 and J is TRBJ2-7, with 8 bases aligning to TRBD2. V was clipped by 4 bases and J by 2 bases; unmatched bases: 10. The CDR3 spans 15 residues. The germline V gene encodes CDR1 DFQATT and CDR2 SNEGSKA (reference sequence). The CDR3 DNA reads as TGCAGTGCTAACGGCCCGGGACTAGGGCCCTACGAGCAGTACTTC. It codes for CSANGPGLGPYEQYF.

This clonotype was observed a handful of times. The gene calls are TRBV20-1 and TRBJ2-5, with 8 nucleotides matching TRBD2. From germline, CDR1 is DFQATT and CDR2 SNEGSKA (reference sequence). The V segment lost 5 bases and the J segment 4 bases; nucleotides outside the gene matches: 3. This CDR3 is 12 amino acids long. The CDR3 here is CSAPGRVETQYF. CDR3 nucleotides: TGCAGTGCTCCCGGGAGGGTAGAGACCCAGTACTTC.

This clonotype has just a few counts. The V and J genes are TRBV5-1 and TRBJ2-3; TRBD1 matches at 8 bases. Unmatched junction bases numbered 0, after V lost 3 bases and J lost 3 bases. The V gene's germline CDR1 is SGHRS and CDR2 YFSETQ. CDR3 size: 13 residues. This CDR3 reads CASSWDRTDTQYF. In DNA, the CDR3 is TGCGCCAGCAGCTGGGACAGGACAGATACGCAGTATTTT.

This clonotype has only a few counts. The rearrangement uses TRBV11-2 and TRBJ2-7; D unclear. This CDR3 is 13 amino acids long. Deletions cut 5 bases from V and 4 bases from J, with 12 bases between. The V gene's germline CDR1 is SGHAT and CDR2 FQNNGV. The CDR3 coding sequence is TGTGCCAGCAGCCTCTTCCGGGCTTACGAGCAGTACGTC. Residues: CASSLFRAYEQYV.

The rearrangement links TRBV6-1 to TRBJ2-1, with D perhaps TRBD2 (5 bases). V was trimmed by 8 bases and J by 2 bases, leaving 10 bases between them. There are 13 residues in the CDR3. Germline V gene lookup returns CDR1 MNHNS and CDR2 SASEGT. CDR3 bases: TGTGCCAGCCGGGGAGAACCCTACAATGAGCAGTTCTTC. This codes for CASRGEPYNEQFF.

This rearrangement joins TRBV27 to TRBJ1-2, with TRBD1 matching 10 bases. Germline trimming cut 7 bases from V and 8 bases from J; bases unmatched to any gene: 10. Germline V CDR1 and CDR2: MNHEY, SMNVEV (reference sequence). The CDR3 spans 14 residues. In DNA form, the CDR3 reads TGTGCCAGCAAACTGCACGGGACAGGGGACGGCTACACCTTC. This translates into CASKLHGTGDGYTF.

This clonotype was observed once. The CDR3: CASSFTLAGGQGLFF. CDR3 nucleotide sequence: TGTGCCAGCAGTTTTACCTTGGCTGGGGGACAGGGACTGTTTTTT. The V and J genes are TRBV28 and TRBJ1-4; 9 bases align to TRBD1. J was trimmed by 13 bases and V by 3 bases; bases with no gene match: 12. The CDR3 has 15 amino acids. Germline CDR1 reads MDHEN; CDR2 reads SYDVKM.

The rearrangement links TRBV29-1 to TRBJ2-3; TRBD1 matches 8 bases. From germline, CDR1 is SQVTM and CDR2 ANQGSEA. With 6 bases clipped from V and 0 bases from J, the junction kept 20 bases outside the gene matches. The CDR3 loop spans 19 amino acids. CDR3 sequence reads: CSVGEPRTGYDSSTDTQYF. CDR3 DNA sequence: TGCAGCGTGGGGGAGCCGAGGACAGGGTACGACTCTAGCACAGATACGCAGTATTTT.

J is TRBJ2-2 and V is TRBV12-3 or TRBV12-4, with a tentative D call TRBD2 (5 bases). The CDR3 extends over 17 amino acids. Deletions cut 5 bases from V and 6 bases from J, with 22 bases between. CDR3: CASSLTRTANRAGELFF. For the CDR3, the DNA is TGTGCCAGCAGTCTTACTAGGACCGCGAACCGGGCCGGGGAGCTGTTTTTT.